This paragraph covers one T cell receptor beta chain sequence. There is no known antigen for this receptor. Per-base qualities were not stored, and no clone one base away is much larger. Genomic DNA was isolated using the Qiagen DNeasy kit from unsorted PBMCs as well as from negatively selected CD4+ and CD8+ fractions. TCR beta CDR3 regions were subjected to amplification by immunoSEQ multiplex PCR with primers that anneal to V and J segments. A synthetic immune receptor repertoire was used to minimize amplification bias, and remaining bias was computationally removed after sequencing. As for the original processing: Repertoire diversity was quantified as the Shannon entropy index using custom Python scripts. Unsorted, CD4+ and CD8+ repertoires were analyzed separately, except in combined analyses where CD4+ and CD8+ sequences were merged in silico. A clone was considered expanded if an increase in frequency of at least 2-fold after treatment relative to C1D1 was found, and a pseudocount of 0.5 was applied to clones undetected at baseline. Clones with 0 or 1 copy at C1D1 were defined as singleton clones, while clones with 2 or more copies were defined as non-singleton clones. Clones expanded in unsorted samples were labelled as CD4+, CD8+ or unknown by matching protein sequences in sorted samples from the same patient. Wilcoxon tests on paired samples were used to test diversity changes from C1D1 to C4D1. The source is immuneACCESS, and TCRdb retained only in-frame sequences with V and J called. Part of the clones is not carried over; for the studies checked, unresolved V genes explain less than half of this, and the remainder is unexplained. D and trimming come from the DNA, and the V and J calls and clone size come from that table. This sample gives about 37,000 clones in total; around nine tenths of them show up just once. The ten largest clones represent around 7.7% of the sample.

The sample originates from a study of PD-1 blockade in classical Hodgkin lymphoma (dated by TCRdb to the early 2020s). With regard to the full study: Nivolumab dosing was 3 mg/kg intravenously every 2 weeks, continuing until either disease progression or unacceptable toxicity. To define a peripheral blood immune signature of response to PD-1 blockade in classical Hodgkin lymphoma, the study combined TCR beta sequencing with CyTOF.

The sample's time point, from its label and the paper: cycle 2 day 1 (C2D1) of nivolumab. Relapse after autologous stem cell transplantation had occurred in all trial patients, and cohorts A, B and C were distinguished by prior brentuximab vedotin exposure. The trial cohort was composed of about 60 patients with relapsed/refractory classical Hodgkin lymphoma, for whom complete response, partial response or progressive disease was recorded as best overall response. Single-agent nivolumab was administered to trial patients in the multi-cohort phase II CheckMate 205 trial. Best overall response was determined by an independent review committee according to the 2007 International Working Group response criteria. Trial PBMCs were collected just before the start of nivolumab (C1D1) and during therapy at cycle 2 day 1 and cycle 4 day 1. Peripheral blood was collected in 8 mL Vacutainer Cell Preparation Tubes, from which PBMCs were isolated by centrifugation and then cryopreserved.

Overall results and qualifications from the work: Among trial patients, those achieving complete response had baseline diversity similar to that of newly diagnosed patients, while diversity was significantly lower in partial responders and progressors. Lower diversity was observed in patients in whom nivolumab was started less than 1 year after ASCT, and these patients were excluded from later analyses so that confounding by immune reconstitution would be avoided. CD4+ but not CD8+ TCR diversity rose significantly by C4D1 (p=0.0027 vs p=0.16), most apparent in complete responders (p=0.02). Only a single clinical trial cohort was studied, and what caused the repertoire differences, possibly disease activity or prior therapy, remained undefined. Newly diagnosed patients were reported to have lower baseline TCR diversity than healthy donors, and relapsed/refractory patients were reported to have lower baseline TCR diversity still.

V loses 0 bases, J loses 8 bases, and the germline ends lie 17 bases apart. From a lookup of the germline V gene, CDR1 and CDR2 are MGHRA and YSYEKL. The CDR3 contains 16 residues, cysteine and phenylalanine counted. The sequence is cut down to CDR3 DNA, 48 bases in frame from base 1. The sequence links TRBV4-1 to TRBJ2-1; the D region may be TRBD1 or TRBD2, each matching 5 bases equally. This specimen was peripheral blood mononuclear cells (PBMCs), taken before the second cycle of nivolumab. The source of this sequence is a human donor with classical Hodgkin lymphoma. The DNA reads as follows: TGCGCCAGCAGCCAAGATCCGGCAGGGAGATTCTATGAGCAGTTCTTC. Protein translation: CASSQDPAGRFYEQFF.